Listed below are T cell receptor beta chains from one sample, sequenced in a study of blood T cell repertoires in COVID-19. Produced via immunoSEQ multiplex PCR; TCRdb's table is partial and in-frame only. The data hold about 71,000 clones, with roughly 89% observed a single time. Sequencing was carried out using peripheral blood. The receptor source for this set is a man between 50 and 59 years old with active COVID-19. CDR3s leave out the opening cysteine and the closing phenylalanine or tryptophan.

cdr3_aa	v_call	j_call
AISEPLGSDEQY	TRBV10-3	TRBJ2-7
ASSLDSFAQF	TRBV5-4	TRBJ2-1
ASGFPASGGRADTQY	TRBV9	TRBJ2-3
ATFSQADGGYT	TRBV15	TRBJ1-2
ASSDQGQNTEAF	TRBV2	TRBJ1-1
ASRGAGVEAF	TRBV10-2	TRBJ1-1
AISEGRGPNSPLH	TRBV10-3	TRBJ1-6
ASSLTTVALMGNTIY	TRBV7-2	TRBJ1-3
ASSDKGLNTGELF	TRBV2	TRBJ2-2
ASGLGDSSTDTQY	TRBV12-5	TRBJ2-3
ASSWTATYEQY	TRBV6-5	TRBJ2-7
ASSRPLAGGPRNSYEQY	TRBV2	TRBJ2-7
ASSEETGWNTEAF	TRBV7-8	TRBJ1-1
ASSAGTSTTDTQY	TRBV5-1	TRBJ2-3
ASSLVLTSGSGLF	TRBV7-2	TRBJ2-2
ASSRGGEQF	TRBV12-3/TRBV12-4	TRBJ2-1
ASSTSGSDSPLH	TRBV2	TRBJ1-6
ASSRWAGTDTQY	TRBV7-9	TRBJ2-3
ASSETRAGEF	TRBV18	TRBJ2-1
ASSIAHQGPGNGYT	TRBV19	TRBJ1-2
ASSTGQGHEKLF	TRBV18	TRBJ1-4
ASSLLRNEQY	TRBV28	TRBJ2-7
AGRTGLNTEAF	TRBV2	TRBJ1-1
ASSGTGEGELF	TRBV6-4	TRBJ2-2
ASSRGGADEQY	TRBV5-1	TRBJ2-7
ASSLPGGYNEQF	TRBV7-9	TRBJ2-1
ASSLKSVRTGGYNEQF	TRBV11-3	TRBJ2-1
ASSLWLAGVGGEQF	TRBV5-1	TRBJ2-1
ASRSTGDYGYT	TRBV12-3/TRBV12-4	TRBJ1-2
ASSLGHYNEQF	TRBV19	TRBJ2-1
ASSQGLAVGELF	TRBV18	TRBJ2-2
ASSTGSYNEQF	TRBV4-1	TRBJ2-1
ASSLNRGPNTEAF	TRBV5-1	TRBJ1-1
ASSISGGAGTIQY	TRBV27	TRBJ2-4
SVEGDLDTGELF	TRBV29-1	TRBJ2-2
ASSHPGERINTGELF	TRBV2	TRBJ2-2
ASSQDPGHSYEQY	TRBV3-1/TRBV3-2	TRBJ2-7
ASGSADRKLF	TRBV28	TRBJ1-4
ASSLSRDQPQH	TRBV7-2	TRBJ1-5
ASSYRGISNEKLF	TRBV6-5	TRBJ1-4
ASSPAASDTQY	TRBV6-2/TRBV6-3	TRBJ2-3
ASSRGQGETNYGYT	TRBV5-5	TRBJ1-2
ASSSRSDRPNSPLH	TRBV2	TRBJ1-6
ASTGGMNTEAF	TRBV12-3/TRBV12-4	TRBJ1-1
SVEQGSNQPQH	TRBV29-1	TRBJ1-5
ASSKRQKVNEKLF	TRBV21-1	TRBJ1-4
ASSQAGTSASYEQY	TRBV4-2	TRBJ2-7
ASSSTSGEDTQY	TRBV2	TRBJ2-3
AWRWGVTDTQY	TRBV30	TRBJ2-3
ASSEKGRGYEQY	TRBV2	TRBJ2-7
ASSLGTANQPQH	TRBV7-2	TRBJ1-5
ASRKTGTLFSGANVLT	TRBV11-2	TRBJ2-6